This TCR beta chain was sequenced for a study of T cell changes during pregnancy in multiple sclerosis (dated by TCRdb to between 2017 and 2020). About the investigation overall: The study examined how the T cell repertoire changed over the course of pregnancy in women with multiple sclerosis.

Library generation was performed with the immunoSEQ multiplex PCR assay. TCRdb stores this immuneACCESS table with in-frame sequences only. Part of the clones is absent; in the studies checked, under half of the shortfall reflects unresolved V genes, and no reason is known for the rest. This sample gives 25,000 to 40,000 clones in total; around 89% of them show up just once. The ten largest clones represent 5.5% to 8% of the sample. A word on this clone: Its antigen is unknown. No base qualities exist here, and no much larger clone lies one base off it. The same CDR3 is also encoded by other DNA sequences in this sample.

Trimmed from V: 8 bases; trimmed from J: 3 bases; junction bases lacking a gene match: 6. Its CDR3 holds 14 amino acids, cysteine through phenylalanine. The only DNA kept is the CDR3, 42 bases in frame from the first base. The germline V gene sets CDR1 to MNHNS and CDR2 to SASEGT. The sample was CD8+ T cells from peripheral blood mononuclear cells, taken in the second trimester of pregnancy. The TCR originated in a female donor with multiple sclerosis, enrolled in a pregnancy study. The V and J segments used are TRBV6-1 and TRBJ2-2, and TRBD2 matches 7 of the central bases. The CDR3 amino acid sequence is: CASSGGIDTGELFF. The nucleotide sequence reads TGTGCCAGCTCGGGGGGAATCGACACCGGGGAGCTGTTTTTT.